These 26 T cell receptor beta chains came from one sample sequenced in a study of beta chain features in type 1 diabetes. Which antigens these TCRs recognize remains unknown. Expressed TCRB transcripts were sequenced, since all the RNA that had been isolated was reverse transcribed. Assay: immunoSEQ multiplex PCR; the TCRdb copy retains only in-frame clones and omits some. The sample has around 50,000 clones, around 45% seen once. Study-wide findings and caveats: Shorter TCRB CDR3s, moderately but significantly so, marked every one of the four CD4+ subsets in Type 1 diabetes patients.

The specimen sequenced was stem cell memory CD4+ T cells from blood. The receptors stem from a man aged 25-40 years with type 1 diabetes.

V is TRBV2 and J is TRBJ2-1, with 12 bases identical to TRBD2. The CDR3 spans 15 residues. CDR1 SNHLY and CDR2 FYNNEI come from the germline V gene. The trim removed 9 bases at V and 7 bases at J, leaving 10 bases unmatched. This CDR3 is CARSGRLAGGNEQFF. The CDR3 DNA reads as TGTGCCAGAAGCGGGAGGCTAGCGGGAGGGAATGAGCAGTTCTTC.

There are a few counts of this clone. The V and J genes are TRBV7-2 and TRBJ2-2, with D possibly being TRBD2 (6 bases). This CDR3 contains 14 residues. The germline CDR1 and CDR2 sequences are SGHTA and FQGNSA. V was shortened by 3 bases and J by 5 bases, with 10 bases between the two germline ends. Written as DNA, the CDR3 is TGTGCCAGCAGCTTTGGCGGGACTACCGGGGAGCTGTTTTTT. Residues: CASSFGGTTGELFF.

The chain has TRBV5-4 and TRBJ1-4; D is unclear. V lost 4 bases to trimming and J lost 4 bases, with 11 bases between them. The germline V gene encodes CDR1 SGHNT and CDR2 YYREEE (reference sequence). The CDR3 covers 14 residues. CDR3 DNA: TGTGCCAGCAGCGGAGGCGGGTATAATGAAAAACTGTTTTTT. Its protein product is CASSGGGYNEKLFF.

The chain combines TRBV5-1 with TRBJ2-7, with 9 bases fitting TRBD1. The length of the CDR3 is 15 residues. Unmatched junction bases numbered 10, after V lost 4 bases and J lost 5 bases. Germline CDR1 is SGHRS and CDR2 is YFSETQ. CDR3 DNA sequence: TGCGCCAGCAGCCGCACAGGGGGCTACGCTAACGAGCAGTACTTC. It translates to CASSRTGGYANEQYF.

The genes are TRBV18 and TRBJ1-5; D perhaps matches TRBD1 (6 bases). This CDR3 region has 15 residues. V was cut by 4 bases and J by 0 bases, with 10 bases left in between. Per germline, CDR1 KGHSH and CDR2 LQKENI. In nucleotides, the CDR3 is TGTGCCAGCTCACGTGGACAGCTTAGCAATCAGCCCCAGCATTTT. It translates to CASSRGQLSNQPQHF.

Only one count was recorded for this clone. The gene calls are TRBV6-6 and TRBJ2-7; 8 bases align to TRBD1. CDR3 length: 14 residues. Germline V CDR1 and CDR2: MNHNY, SVGAGI (reference sequence). V lost 5 bases to trimming and J lost 3 bases; unmatched junction nucleotides: 6. Here the CDR3 DNA reads TGTGCCAGCAGTATCCGGACAGGGAACTACGAGCAGTACTTC. Translated, it gives CASSIRTGNYEQYF.

The chain employs TRBV18 and TRBJ2-7; TRBD2 is a possible D gene (5 bases). This CDR3 has 14 amino acids. V lost 0 bases and J lost 5, with 11 bases in between. Germline assignment: CDR1 KGHSH and CDR2 LQKENI. The CDR3 here is CASSPPTSRDEQYF. The DNA of the CDR3 is TGTGCCAGCTCACCACCCACCTCGCGGGACGAGCAGTACTTC.

The chain joins TRBV5-5 to TRBJ1-2; possibly TRBD1 for D (6 bases). V lost 0 bases to trimming and J lost 4 bases, with 10 bases between them. This CDR3 spans 14 amino acids. Germline CDR1 SGHKS, CDR2 YYEKEE (reference sequence). The CDR3, as DNA: TGTGCCAGCAGCTTGGAGACAGGCCTCTATGGCTACACCTTC. It specifies CASSLETGLYGYTF.

The chain couples TRBV11-2 to TRBJ1-4; 7 bases are a match to TRBD1. V lost 0 bases and J lost 11; bases outside the gene matches: 0. This CDR3 is 12 amino acids long. CDR1 and CDR2 from the germline V gene are SGHAT and FQNNGV. DNA of the CDR3: TGTGCCAGCAGCTTAGACAGGGGGAAACTGTTTTTT. Its protein product is CASSLDRGKLFF.

The rearrangement uses TRBV19 and TRBJ2-1; 11 bases are shared with TRBD2. Germline values: CDR1 LNHDA, CDR2 SQIVND (reference sequence). The CDR3 runs 14 residues. V lost 9 bases, J lost 7 bases, and 8 bases stayed unmatched. CDR3 sequence: CASRTGTSGNEQFF. In DNA, the CDR3 is TGTGCCAGCCGGACCGGGACTAGCGGTAATGAGCAGTTCTTC.

This clone was seen more than once but under ten times. V and J are TRBV29-1 and TRBJ2-3; the match to TRBD2 covers 15 bases. After removal of 4 bases from V and 6 bases from J, the junction contained 8 bases not matched to a gene. This CDR3 has 16 amino acids. CDR1 and CDR2 from the germline V gene are SQVTM and ANQGSEA. The CDR3 DNA sequence: TGCAGCGTTGCCTGGACTAGCGGGAGGGTTGCTGATACGCAGTATTTT. Encoded protein: CSVAWTSGRVADTQYF.

The V and J genes are TRBV7-2 and TRBJ2-7; 8 bases match TRBD1. Per the germline V gene, CDR1 is SGHTA and CDR2 is FQGNSA. The CDR3 has 13 amino acids. V shed 6 bases, J shed 6 bases, and the junction held 7 bases outside the gene matches. DNA for the CDR3: TGTGCCAGCAGTGTCAGGGGGCGCGGCGAGCAGTACTTC. This encodes CASSVRGRGEQYF. Based on the CDR3 plus reference TRBV7-2 and TRBJ2-7, the full variable domain is GAGVSQSPSNKVTEKGKDVELRCDPISGHTALYWYRQSLGQGLEFLIYFQGNSAPDKSGLPSDRFSAERTGGSVSTLTIQRTQQEDSAVYLCASSVRGRGEQYFGPGTRLTVT.

This clone was recorded only once. The V gene is TRBV6-5, the J gene TRBJ1-2, with 9 bases aligning to TRBD1. The germline V gene has CDR1 MNHEY and CDR2 SVGAGI. The ends lost 1 base at V and 5 bases at J; junction bases unmatched: 2. The CDR3 extends over 14 amino acids. This CDR3 reads CASSYFGQGYGYTF. CDR3 nucleotides: TGTGCCAGCAGTTACTTTGGACAGGGGTATGGCTACACCTTC.

This sequence joins TRBV27 and TRBJ2-3, with 7 bases that match TRBD2. V was clipped by 1 base and J by 12 bases; unmatched bases: 13. The CDR3 is made up of 15 amino acids. Germline CDR1 reads MNHEY; CDR2 reads SMNVEV (reference sequence). CDR3 region: CASSLYQSGIENQYF. CDR3 in DNA: TGTGCCAGCAGTTTATATCAGAGCGGGATCGAAAATCAGTATTTT.

V gene TRBV2 combines with J gene TRBJ1-1, with 7 bases fitting TRBD1. The germline gives CDR1 SNHLY, CDR2 FYNNEI. The CDR3 consists of 15 residues. The ends lost 9 bases at V and 1 base at J; junction bases unmatched: 11. CDR3 region: CASGLERGPNTEAFF. The CDR3 coding sequence is TGTGCCAGTGGCCTAGAAAGGGGGCCGAACACTGAAGCTTTCTTT.

This chain links TRBV10-3 with TRBJ2-7, with 10 bases matching TRBD1. J lost 2 bases, V lost 6 bases, and 4 bases had no gene match. The CDR3 runs 14 residues. Per the germline V gene, CDR1 is ENHRY and CDR2 is SYGVKD. The CDR3 reads CAIRGTGDPYEQYF. CDR3 DNA: TGTGCCATCAGAGGGACAGGGGATCCCTACGAGCAGTACTTC.

This chain links TRBV7-2 with TRBJ2-2; 9 nucleotides match TRBD2. Germline CDR1 reads SGHTA; CDR2 reads FQGNSA. There are 16 residues in the CDR3. V lost 5 bases, J lost 4 bases, and 8 bases stayed unmatched. CDR3 loop: CASSRRTSVSTGELFF. The DNA of the CDR3 is TGTGCCAGCAGCCGTAGGACTAGCGTATCCACCGGGGAGCTGTTTTTT.

The gene calls are TRBV6-6 and TRBJ2-2; D is undetermined. Germline CDR1 and CDR2: MNHNY and SVGAGI (reference sequence). The CDR3 runs 12 residues. V lost 5 bases and J lost 5, with 6 bases in between. This chain's CDR3 is CASSLGTGELFF. DNA of the CDR3: TGTGCCAGCAGTCTAGGTACCGGGGAGCTGTTTTTT.

The genes are TRBV10-3 and TRBJ2-7, with 7 bases identical to TRBD2. CDR3 length: 15 residues. Trimming at V came to 8 bases and at J to 6 bases, leaving 16 bases not matched to a gene. Germline-derived CDR1 and CDR2 are ENHRY and SYGVKD. CDR3 protein: CAIRPAVGLEGEQYF. CDR3 nucleotide sequence: TGTGCCATCCGTCCCGCAGTCGGACTAGAGGGCGAGCAGTACTTC.

There are a few counts of this clone. The V gene is TRBV4-1, the J gene TRBJ2-3; 10 bases line up with TRBD2. Germline CDR1 is MGHRA and CDR2 is YSYEKL. The J segment lost 5 bases and the V segment lost 0 bases, leaving 11 bases of the junction unmatched. The CDR3 runs to 18 residues. In nucleotides, the CDR3 is TGCGCCAGCAGCCAAGAGGTTTGGGCTAGCGGGAGTCAAGATACGCAGTATTTT. It yields the protein CASSQEVWASGSQDTQYF.

The rearrangement uses TRBV18 and TRBJ1-1; D possibly corresponds to TRBD1 (6 bases). The CDR3 runs to 14 residues. Germline V lookup: CDR1 KGHSH, CDR2 LQKENI. V lost 3 bases and J 5 bases, leaving 13 bases between the germline ends. CDR3 sequence reads: CASSPAGEGTEAFF. In DNA, the CDR3 is TGTGCCAGCTCACCGGCAGGGGAGGGAACTGAAGCTTTCTTT.

The rearrangement joins TRBV4-2 to TRBJ2-5; 7 bases line up with TRBD2. The junction had 10 bases not matched to a gene; V was cut back by 1 base and J by 5 bases. Germline CDR1 LGHNA, CDR2 YNFKEQ. The CDR3 spans 16 residues. The CDR3 sequence is CASSQGGAGVWETQYF. In DNA form, the CDR3 reads TGTGCCAGCAGCCAAGGCGGTGCGGGAGTGTGGGAGACCCAGTACTTC.

The V gene is TRBV4-2, the J gene TRBJ2-1; 8 bases match TRBD2. The V gene end was trimmed by 4 bases and the J gene end by 5 bases; junction bases not matched to a gene: 1. The CDR3 runs 13 residues. In germline, CDR1 is LGHNA, CDR2 YNFKEQ. This CDR3 is CASSPGGDNEQFF. The CDR3 nucleotides read TGTGCCAGCAGCCCGGGAGGGGACAATGAGCAGTTCTTC.

The chain joins TRBV18 to TRBJ2-5; 9 bases fit TRBD1. The J call is doubtful: the DNA matches TRBJ2-7 better. The CDR3 consists of 15 residues. Germline-derived CDR1 and CDR2 are KGHSH and LQKENI. The CDR3 spells CASSAPGQGNYEQYF. In DNA, the CDR3 is TGTGCCAGCTCAGCCCCGGGACAGGGAAACTACGAGCAGTACTTC.

This clone has more than one count but fewer than ten. The V call is TRBV2, the J call TRBJ1-2; 7 bases fit TRBD1. Germline trimming cut 5 bases from V and 2 bases from J; bases unmatched to any gene: 2. Germline CDR1 is SNHLY and CDR2 is FYNNEI. The length of the CDR3 is 13 residues. The CDR3 DNA reads as TGTGCCAGCAGTCGACAGGGCAACTATGGCTACACCTTC. Its translation: CASSRQGNYGYTF.

In this sample, this clone turned up a few times. The J gene is TRBJ1-1, the V gene TRBV5-6; D uncertain. Germline CDR1 is SGHDT and CDR2 is YYEEEE. The CDR3 has 11 amino acids. Trimming stripped 5 bases from V and 3 bases from J, with 5 bases between. CDR3 sequence (DNA): TGTGCCAGCAGTTCCTACACTGAAGCTTTCTTT. Protein sequence: CASSSYTEAFF. Supplemented by reference TRBV5-6 and TRBJ1-1, the full variable domain reads DAGVTQSPTHLIKTRGQQVTLRCSPKSGHDTVSWYQQALGQGPQFIFQYYEEEERQRGNFPDRFSGHQFPNYSSELNVNALLLGDSALYLCASSSYTEAFFGQGTRLTVV.